Each of the 30 T cell receptor beta chains below was sequenced from the same sample in a study of blood T cell repertoires in COVID-19. This table comes from immunoSEQ multiplex PCR, and its TCRdb copy is limited to in-frame clones, with some not included. The sample lists 95,000 to 150,000 clones; 83% were seen once. Sequenced input: peripheral blood. Every receptor here comes from a man older than 75 with active or convalescent COVID-19.

The chain has TRBV7-2 and TRBJ1-1, with 7 bases matching TRBD1. With V trimmed by 3 bases and J by 7 bases, 5 bases remained unmatched. Germline V gene sequence: CDR1 SGHTA, CDR2 FQGNSA. The CDR3 length is 13 residues. The CDR3 loop is CASSFSSGGEAFF. CDR3 DNA: TGTGCCAGCAGCTTCTCGTCAGGGGGTGAAGCTTTCTTT.

The V gene is TRBV10-3, the J gene TRBJ1-1; D is unresolved. The germline gives CDR1 ENHRY, CDR2 SYGVKD. V was cut by 4 bases and J by 0 bases, with 15 bases left in between. This CDR3 region has 16 residues. CDR3 DNA: TGTGCCATCAGTGCCCGGGAGACTTACATGAACACTGAAGCTTTCTTT. Translation gives CAISARETYMNTEAFF.

This sequence joins TRBV28 and TRBJ1-1; no clear D. Trimming pared 6 bases from V and 2 bases from J, leaving 13 bases between. The CDR3 runs to 14 residues. CDR1 MDHEN and CDR2 SYDVKM come from the germline V gene. The chain's CDR3 is CASSPRTDNTEAFF. As DNA, the CDR3 is TGTGCCAGCAGCCCCAGAACAGATAACACTGAAGCTTTCTTT.

The V gene is TRBV5-1, the J gene TRBJ2-2, with TRBD2 matching over 8 bases. V trimming: 2 bases; J trimming: 2 bases; junction bases outside the gene matches: 2. The germline V gene encodes CDR1 SGHRS and CDR2 YFSETQ. The CDR3 consists of 15 residues. CDR3 sequence reads: CASSFSGDNTGELFF. CDR3 sequence (DNA): TGCGCCAGCAGCTTTAGCGGGGACAACACCGGGGAGCTGTTTTTT.

This CDR3 reads CASSERLRGDTQYF. The CDR3 nucleotides are TGTGCCAGCAGTGAAAGGCTTAGGGGAGATACGCAGTATTTT. The chain joins TRBV6-1 to TRBJ2-3, with D perhaps TRBD1 (5 bases). The CDR3 loop spans 14 amino acids. In germline, CDR1 is MNHNS, CDR2 SASEGT. V lost 2 bases and J lost 5, with 11 bases in between.

This clone was recorded once. This CDR3 reads CASSLSVGGATGANVLTF. The CDR3 DNA is TGTGCCAGCAGCTTAAGTGTCGGAGGGGCGACTGGGGCCAACGTCCTGACTTTC. The rearrangement joins TRBV7-2 to TRBJ2-6, with a possible D match to TRBD2 (6 bases). Germline assignment: CDR1 SGHTA and CDR2 FQGNSA. This CDR3 region has 18 residues. V was cut by 2 bases and J by 2 bases, with 16 bases left in between.

V and J are TRBV11-2 and TRBJ2-7; D gene ambiguous. Germline CDR1 and CDR2: SGHAT and FQNNGV. The CDR3 totals 11 residues. Trimming removed 2 bases at V and 8 bases at J, with 7 bases between. The CDR3 DNA reads as TGTGCCAGCAGCTTAATTCTACAGCAGTACTTC. Translating it yields CASSLILQQYF.

The genes are TRBV5-6 and TRBJ2-3; a weak D match, TRBD2 (6 bases). The CDR3 is 16 amino acids. Trimming cost V 3 bases and J 2 bases, with 16 bases left between them. Germline V gene lookup returns CDR1 SGHDT and CDR2 YYEEEE. The CDR3 region has the DNA TGTGCCAGCAGCTATTATCGGGACTCCTACACAGATACGCAGTATTTT. Translation: CASSYYRDSYTDTQYF.

This clone appeared a single time. This CDR3 reads CASRNPGGATEAFF. CDR3 DNA sequence: TGTGCCAGCAGGAACCCCGGGGGGGCCACTGAAGCTTTCTTT. The J gene is TRBJ1-1, the V gene TRBV5-4; the D gene is possibly TRBD1 (6 bases). With 5 bases removed from V and 4 bases from J, the gap between germline ends came to 15 bases. In germline, CDR1 is SGHNT, CDR2 YYREEE (reference sequence). The CDR3 covers 14 residues.

The rearrangement links TRBV30 to TRBJ2-1; D remains unclear. The CDR3 loop spans 15 amino acids. The V end lost 4 bases, the J end lost 2 bases, and 15 bases lay between the germline ends. Germline V gene sequence: CDR1 GTSNPN, CDR2 SVGIG (reference sequence). The CDR3 nucleotides read TGTGCCTGGAAATGGTCCAGGCAACCCTACAATGAGCAGTTCTTC. Translated: CAWKWSRQPYNEQFF. Complete variable domain (other parts from reference TRBV30 and TRBJ2-1): SQTIHQWPATLVQPVGSPLSLECTVEGTSNPNLYWYRQAAGRGLQLLFYSVGIGQISSEVPQNLSASRPQDRQFILSSKKLLLSDSGFYLCAWKWSRQPYNEQFFGPGTRLTVL.

The rearrangement joins TRBV29-1 to TRBJ2-2; maybe TRBD1 (6 bases). The CDR3 totals 13 residues. The V gene lost 3 bases and the J gene lost 7 bases, with 12 bases spanning the gap. CDR1 is SQVTM and CDR2 is ANQGSEA in the germline V gene. In DNA form, the CDR3 reads TGCAGCGTTGAGGCAGGGGCGGGCGGGGAGCTGTTTTTT. Residues: CSVEAGAGGELFF.

The CDR3 is CASSPRTIKGNTIYF. The CDR3 nucleotides are TGTGCCAGCAGCCCCCGGACAATCAAAGGAAACACCATATATTTT. V is TRBV7-2 and J is TRBJ1-3; possibly TRBD1 for D (5 bases). Looked up from germline, CDR1 is SGHTA and CDR2 is FQGNSA. The V end lost 5 bases, the J end lost 4 bases, and 15 bases lay between the germline ends. The CDR3 contains 15 residues.

V is TRBV7-4 and J is TRBJ1-5, with a weak D call TRBD1 (5 bases). The ends were cut back, 2 bases at V and 3 bases at J, with 11 bases in the middle. The CDR3 runs to 15 residues. Germline CDR1 SGHVT, CDR2 SQSDAQ. The CDR3 spells CASSLLGVDNQPQHF. The CDR3 DNA reads as TGTGCCAGCAGCTTACTAGGGGTTGACAATCAGCCCCAGCATTTT.

This clone was recorded only once. The rearrangement uses TRBV2 and TRBJ1-5; D may be TRBD1 (5 bases). Germline loops: CDR1 SNHLY, CDR2 FYNNEI. The ends were cut back, 6 bases at V and 3 bases at J, with 15 bases in the middle. This CDR3 is built from 15 residues. The CDR3 DNA reads TGTGCCAGCAGGCCGGACGGGGGAAACAATCAGCCCCAGCATTTT. Translated, it gives CASRPDGGNNQPQHF.

The rearrangement uses TRBV5-1 and TRBJ1-1; tentative D call: TRBD1 (5 bases). Germline V lookup: CDR1 SGHRS, CDR2 YFSETQ. The V end lost 3 bases, the J end lost 1 base, and 10 bases lay between the germline ends. This CDR3 contains 14 residues. CDR3 sequence (DNA): TGCGCCAGCAGCTCCGACAGACAGAACACTGAAGCTTTCTTT. Protein: CASSSDRQNTEAFF.

The chain recombines TRBV30 with TRBJ1-3; D gene uncertain. The ends were cut back, 0 bases at V and 0 bases at J, with 12 bases in the middle. Germline assignment: CDR1 GTSNPN and CDR2 SVGIG (reference sequence). The CDR3 sequence is 16 residues long. The CDR3 loop reads CAWSVRGTFSGNTIYF. In DNA form, the CDR3 reads TGTGCCTGGAGTGTCCGAGGCACCTTCTCTGGAAACACCATATATTTT.

V is TRBV5-8 and J is TRBJ1-5; D is uncertain. Germline values: CDR1 SGHTS, CDR2 YDEGEE. This CDR3 comprises 15 residues. V lost 4 bases, J lost 0 bases, and 11 bases lay in between. The CDR3 sequence is CASSPGGNSNQPQHF. For the CDR3, the DNA is TGTGCCAGCAGCCCCGGAGGGAATAGCAATCAGCCCCAGCATTTT.

This CDR3 is CASSPVPPGGARDTQYF. The CDR3 nucleotides read TGTGCCAGCAGCCCGGTCCCTCCGGGGGGCGCGAGAGATACGCAGTATTTT. The V and J genes are TRBV5-5 and TRBJ2-3; D perhaps matches TRBD2 (7 bases). Looked up from germline, CDR1 is SGHKS and CDR2 is YYEKEE (reference sequence). The CDR3 loop spans 17 amino acids. Trimming cost V 4 bases and J 5 bases, with 23 bases left between them.

The chain recombines TRBV19 with TRBJ2-4, with TRBD1 as a possible D gene (6 bases). The CDR3 covers 16 residues. V dropped 1 base and J dropped 2 bases, with 12 bases sitting between them. In germline, CDR1 is LNHDA, CDR2 SQIVND (reference sequence). In DNA form, the CDR3 reads TGTGCCAGTAGTATAGGACTCGGACAGTCCAAAAACATTCAGTACTTC. This codes for CASSIGLGQSKNIQYF.

The V gene is TRBV12-5, the J gene TRBJ1-5, with 7 bases matching TRBD1. Losses at the gene ends were 4 bases for V and 1 base for J; bases not matched to a gene: 1. Per the germline V gene, CDR1 is LGHNT and CDR2 is FRNRAP. The CDR3 runs 14 residues. The CDR3: CASGWGQSNQPQHF. CDR3 DNA: TGTGCTAGTGGTTGGGGACAGAGCAATCAGCCCCAGCATTTT.

The genes are TRBV5-6 and TRBJ1-2; D uncertain. Trimming removed 2 bases from V and 0 bases from J, with 14 bases in between. CDR3 length: 16 amino acids. From germline, CDR1 is SGHDT and CDR2 YYEEEE. The CDR3 spells CASSFRSGLANYGYTF. CDR3 nucleotides: TGTGCCAGCAGCTTTAGGTCAGGCTTAGCTAACTATGGCTACACCTTC.

The rearrangement links TRBV4-1 to TRBJ2-3; perhaps TRBD2 as D (6 bases). The CDR3 length is 13 residues. Deletions cut 1 base from V and 10 bases from J, with 12 bases between. Germline V gene data show CDR1 as MGHRA and CDR2 as YSYEKL. The CDR3 DNA reads TGCGCCAGCAGCCAAGCGGGGTGGGGGGCGCAGTATTTT. Its translation is CASSQAGWGAQYF.

J is TRBJ1-6 and V is TRBV2; D gene unclear. The CDR3 is made up of 15 amino acids. The germline V gene encodes CDR1 SNHLY and CDR2 FYNNEI. V was clipped by 0 bases and J by 9 bases, with 12 bases between them. The CDR3 loop is CASSEALQRVSPLHF. The CDR3 DNA follows: TGTGCCAGCAGTGAAGCGCTTCAGCGGGTTTCACCCCTCCACTTT.

This clone came up once. The chain has TRBV6-5 and TRBJ2-3; D may be TRBD1 (6 bases). CDR3 size: 13 residues. With 6 bases removed from V and 1 base from J, the gap between germline ends came to 8 bases. Germline-derived CDR1 and CDR2 are MNHEY and SVGAGI. For the CDR3, the DNA is TGTGCCAGCAGGGACAGTCGCACAGATACGCAGTATTTT. Amino acids: CASRDSRTDTQYF.

The chain is built from TRBV14 and TRBJ1-4; D uncertain. The CDR3 contains 15 residues. V lost 2 bases, J lost 4 bases, and 11 bases lay in between. Germline V gives CDR1 SGHDN, CDR2 FVKESK. CDR3 region: CASSQLGEGNEKLFF. Written as DNA, the CDR3 is TGTGCCAGCAGCCAACTTGGGGAGGGTAATGAAAAACTGTTTTTT. Full variable domain (outside the CDR3, taken from reference TRBV14 and TRBJ1-4): EAGVTQFPSHSVIEKGQTVTLRCDPISGHDNLYWYRRVMGKEIKFLLHFVKESKQDESGMPNNRFLAERTGGTYSTLKVQPAELEDSGVYFCASSQLGEGNEKLFFGSGTQLSVL.

About this clone: The same CDR3 arises from other DNA sequences in this sample as well. The chain uses TRBV3-1 (or the pseudogene TRBV3-2) and TRBJ2-2; 10 nucleotides line up with TRBD2. The CDR3 loop spans 14 amino acids. Trimming at V came to 4 bases and at J to 8 bases, leaving 4 bases not matched to a gene. Per the germline V gene, CDR1 is LGHDT and CDR2 is YNNKEL (reference sequence). CDR3 sequence (DNA): TGTGCCAGCAGCCCAGCGGGGGGGCGAGGGGAGCTGTTTTTT. Its translation is CASSPAGGRGELFF.

The CDR3 protein is CASSYPGYEQYF. DNA of the CDR3: TGTGCCAGCAGCTACCCGGGCTACGAGCAGTACTTC. This chain links TRBV7-6 with TRBJ2-7; the D is unclear. The V and J ends lost 4 bases and 3 bases respectively, with 7 bases between them. Germline loops: CDR1 SGHVS, CDR2 FNYEAQ. CDR3 length: 12 residues.

The chain has TRBV10-3 and TRBJ2-3, with 8 bases matching TRBD2. The germline V gene has CDR1 ENHRY and CDR2 SYGVKD. The CDR3 has 16 residues. With 7 bases clipped from V and 2 bases from J, the junction kept 11 bases outside the gene matches. CDR3 region: CAINGGSGVLTDTQYF. In DNA form, the CDR3 reads TGTGCCATCAATGGGGGTAGCGGGGTACTCACAGATACGCAGTATTTT.

This chain connects TRBV2 to TRBJ2-5; the D gene is possibly TRBD2 (6 bases). The CDR3 covers 14 residues. In germline, CDR1 is SNHLY, CDR2 FYNNEI. V dropped 7 bases and J dropped 1 base, with 13 bases sitting between them. The CDR3 sequence is CASTGVNFQETQYF. The DNA for the CDR3 is TGTGCCAGCACGGGGGTTAACTTCCAAGAGACCCAGTACTTC.

This clone was counted a few times. The chain employs TRBV5-4 and TRBJ1-1; D may be TRBD1 (6 bases). The V end was cut by 2 bases, the J end by 1 base, with 9 bases between. Germline CDR1 is SGHNT and CDR2 is YYREEE (reference sequence). This CDR3 comprises 14 residues. As DNA, the CDR3 is TGTGCCAGCAGCTTTCAGGGGCCGAACACTGAAGCTTTCTTT. Translating gives CASSFQGPNTEAFF. Drawing the rest from reference TRBV5-4 and TRBJ1-1, the complete variable domain is ETGVTQSPTHLIKTRGQQVTLRCSSQSGHNTVSWYQQALGQGPQFIFQYYREEENGRGNFPPRFSGLQFPNYSSELNVNALELDDSALYLCASSFQGPNTEAFFGQGTRLTVV.